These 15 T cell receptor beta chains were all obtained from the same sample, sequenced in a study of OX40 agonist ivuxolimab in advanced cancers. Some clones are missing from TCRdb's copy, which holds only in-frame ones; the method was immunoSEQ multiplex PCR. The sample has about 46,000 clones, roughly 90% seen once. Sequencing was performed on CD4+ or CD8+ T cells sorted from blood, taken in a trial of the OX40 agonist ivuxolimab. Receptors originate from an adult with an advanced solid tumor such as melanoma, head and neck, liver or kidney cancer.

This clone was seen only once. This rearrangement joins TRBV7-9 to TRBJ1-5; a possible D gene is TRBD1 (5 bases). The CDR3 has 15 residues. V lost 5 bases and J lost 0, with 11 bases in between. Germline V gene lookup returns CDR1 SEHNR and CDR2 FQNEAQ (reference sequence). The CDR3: CASSTDRNSNQPQHF. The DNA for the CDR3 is TGTGCCAGCAGCACAGACAGAAATAGCAATCAGCCCCAGCATTTT.

CDR3 in amino acids: CASSYLAGGSYEQYF. The DNA for the CDR3 is TGTGCCAGCAGTTACCTTGCAGGGGGCTCCTACGAGCAGTACTTC. This chain connects TRBV6-5 to TRBJ2-7, with 7 nucleotides matching TRBD1. The germline V gene encodes CDR1 MNHEY and CDR2 SVGAGI. The CDR3 runs 15 residues. Trimming at V came to 2 bases and at J to 0 bases, leaving 4 bases not matched to a gene.

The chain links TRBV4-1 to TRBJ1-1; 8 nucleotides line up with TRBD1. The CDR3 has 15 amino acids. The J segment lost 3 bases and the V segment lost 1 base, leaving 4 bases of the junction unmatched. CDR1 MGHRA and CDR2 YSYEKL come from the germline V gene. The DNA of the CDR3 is TGCGCCAGCAGCCAAGCGGGACAGGTGTACACTGAAGCTTTCTTT. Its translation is CASSQAGQVYTEAFF.

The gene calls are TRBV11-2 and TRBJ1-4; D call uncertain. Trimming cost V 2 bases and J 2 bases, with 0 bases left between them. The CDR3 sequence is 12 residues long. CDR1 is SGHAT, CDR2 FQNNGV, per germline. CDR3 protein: CASSLTNEKLFF. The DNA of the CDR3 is TGTGCCAGCAGCTTAACTAATGAAAAACTGTTTTTT.

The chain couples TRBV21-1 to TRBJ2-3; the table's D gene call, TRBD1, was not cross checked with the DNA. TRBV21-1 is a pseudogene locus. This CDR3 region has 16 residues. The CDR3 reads CASSLDTDLYTDTQYF. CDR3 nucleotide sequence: TGTGCCAGCAGCCTGGACACGGACCTATACACAGATACGCAGTATTTT.

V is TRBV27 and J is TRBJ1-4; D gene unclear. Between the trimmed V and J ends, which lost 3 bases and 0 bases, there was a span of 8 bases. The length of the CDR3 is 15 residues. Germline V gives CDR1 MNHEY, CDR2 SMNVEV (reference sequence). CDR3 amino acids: CASSLHTATNEKLFF. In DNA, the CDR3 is TGTGCCAGCAGTTTGCACACCGCAACTAATGAAAAACTGTTTTTT.

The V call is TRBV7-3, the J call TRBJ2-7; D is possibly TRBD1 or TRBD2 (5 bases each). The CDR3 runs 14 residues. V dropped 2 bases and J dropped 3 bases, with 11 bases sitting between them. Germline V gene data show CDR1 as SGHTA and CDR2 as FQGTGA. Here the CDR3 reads CASSLARAGYEQYF. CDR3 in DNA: TGTGCCAGCAGCTTAGCCAGGGCGGGCTACGAGCAGTACTTC.

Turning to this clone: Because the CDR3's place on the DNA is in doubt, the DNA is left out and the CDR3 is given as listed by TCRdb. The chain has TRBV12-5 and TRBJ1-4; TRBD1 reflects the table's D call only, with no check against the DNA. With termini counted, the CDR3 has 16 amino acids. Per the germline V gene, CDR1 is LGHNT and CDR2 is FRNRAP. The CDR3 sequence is CASGFLLRARDEKLFF.

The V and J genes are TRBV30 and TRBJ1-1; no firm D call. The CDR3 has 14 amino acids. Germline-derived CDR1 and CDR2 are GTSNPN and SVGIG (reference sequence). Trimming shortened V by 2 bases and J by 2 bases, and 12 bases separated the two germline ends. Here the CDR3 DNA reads TGTGCCTGGAGTACCTACGGGCTAAACACTGAAGCTTTCTTT. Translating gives CAWSTYGLNTEAFF. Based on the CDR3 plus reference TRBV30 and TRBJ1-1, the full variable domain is SQTIHQWPATLVQPVGSPLSLECTVEGTSNPNLYWYRQAAGRGLQLLFYSVGIGQISSEVPQNLSASRPQDRQFILSSKKLLLSDSGFYLCAWSTYGLNTEAFFGQGTRLTVV.

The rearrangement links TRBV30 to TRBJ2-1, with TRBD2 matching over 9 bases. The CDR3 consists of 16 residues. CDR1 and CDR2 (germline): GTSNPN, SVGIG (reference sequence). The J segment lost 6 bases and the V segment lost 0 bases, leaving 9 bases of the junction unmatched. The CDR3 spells CAWSVGGRVWSNEQFF. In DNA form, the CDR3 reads TGTGCCTGGAGTGTAGGCGGGAGGGTTTGGAGCAATGAGCAGTTCTTC.

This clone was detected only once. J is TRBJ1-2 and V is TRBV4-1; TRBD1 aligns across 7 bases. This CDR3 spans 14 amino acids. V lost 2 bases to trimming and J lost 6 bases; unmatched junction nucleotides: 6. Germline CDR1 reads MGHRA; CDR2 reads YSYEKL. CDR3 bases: TGCGCCAGCAGCCAATCGGGGACAGTTAATGGCTACACCTTC. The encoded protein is CASSQSGTVNGYTF.

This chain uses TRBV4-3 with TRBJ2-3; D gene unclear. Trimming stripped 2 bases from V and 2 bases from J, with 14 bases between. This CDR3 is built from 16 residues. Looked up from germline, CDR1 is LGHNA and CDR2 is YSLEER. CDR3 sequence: CASSQLGPHSTDTQYF. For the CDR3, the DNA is TGCGCCAGCAGCCAACTCGGCCCACATTCCACAGATACGCAGTATTTT.

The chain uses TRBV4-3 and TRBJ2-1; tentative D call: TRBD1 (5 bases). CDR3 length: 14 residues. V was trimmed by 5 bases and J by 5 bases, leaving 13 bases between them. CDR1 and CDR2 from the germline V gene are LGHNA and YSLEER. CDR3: CASSGSRGNNEQFF. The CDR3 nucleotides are TGCGCCAGCAGCGGATCTAGGGGAAACAATGAGCAGTTCTTC.

The CDR3, as DNA: TGTGCCACCAGCAGAGATGTTTTCCAGCCCTCGGGTCAGCCCCAGCATTTT. This encodes CATSRDVFQPSGQPQHF. V usage is TRBV15 and J usage is TRBJ1-5, with D unresolved. This CDR3 is 17 amino acids long. V lost 0 bases, J lost 6 bases, and 18 bases lay in between. In germline, CDR1 is LNHNV, CDR2 YYDKDF (reference sequence).

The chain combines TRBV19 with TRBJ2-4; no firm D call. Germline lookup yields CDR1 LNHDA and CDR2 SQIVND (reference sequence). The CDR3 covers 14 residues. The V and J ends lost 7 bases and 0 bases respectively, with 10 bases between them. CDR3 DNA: TGTGCCAGTACCCCCGCAGGAGCCAAAAACATTCAGTACTTC. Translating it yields CASTPAGAKNIQYF.